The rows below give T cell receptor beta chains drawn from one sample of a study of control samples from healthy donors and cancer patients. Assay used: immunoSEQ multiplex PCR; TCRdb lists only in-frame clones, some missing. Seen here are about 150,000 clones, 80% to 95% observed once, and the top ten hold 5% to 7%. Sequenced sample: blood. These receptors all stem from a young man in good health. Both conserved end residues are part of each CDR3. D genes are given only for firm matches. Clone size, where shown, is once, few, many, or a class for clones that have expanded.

TGCGCCAGCAGCCCTAGGACAGGGACGGACACCATATATTTT,CASSPRTGTDTIYF,14,TRBD1,TRBJ1-3,-,TRBV4-1
TGTGCCAGCAGCGCCCCTAGCGGAGAGGGAGAGACCCAGTACTTC,CASSAPSGEGETQYF,15,TRBD2,TRBJ2-5,-,TRBV9
TGTGCCAGCAGTTCTGGGGGTGACACTGAAGCTTTCTTT,CASSSGGDTEAFF,13,-,TRBJ1-1,-,TRBV27
TGTGCCAGCAGCTTAGGACCTAGCACAGATACGCAGTATTTT,CASSLGPSTDTQYF,14,-,TRBJ2-3,-,TRBV7-2
TGTGCCAGCAGTCCGCTTGGGACTAGCGATGAGCAGTTCTTC,CASSPLGTSDEQFF,14,TRBD2,TRBJ2-1,few,TRBV28
TGTGCCAGCAGCCTCCTAATAGACAGGGATGGCTACACCTTC,CASSLLIDRDGYTF,14,TRBD1,TRBJ1-2,-,TRBV3-1/TRBV3-2
TGTGCCAGCAGTTTAGAAACCGGGGAGCTGTTTTTT,CASSLETGELFF,12,-,TRBJ2-2,-,TRBV28
TGTGCCTGCTCAGACGACCCCTACGAGCAGTACTTC,CACSDDPYEQYF,12,-,TRBJ2-7,-,TRBV30
TGCGCCAGCAGCCAAGAGAAGGCCTCCCAGACCCAGTACTTC,CASSQEKASQTQYF,14,-,TRBJ2-5,-,TRBV4-1
TGCGCCAGCAGCCAGGTACAGGGAAGGGTGAACACTGAAGCTTTCTTT,CASSQVQGRVNTEAFF,16,-,TRBJ1-1,once,TRBV4-1
TGTGCCAGCAGCTTGGGTCCCTCACCCTCGACAATAAACTACGAGCAGTACTTC,CASSLGPSPSTINYEQYF,18,-,TRBJ2-7,-,TRBV5-6
TGCGCCAGCAGTGTAGCGATGGAGACCCAGTACTTC,CASSVAMETQYF,12,-,TRBJ2-5,-,TRBV5-1
TGTGCCAGCAGTTTTGGTCAGGGGGCAGCGGGCACCGGGGAGCTGTTTTTT,CASSFGQGAAGTGELFF,17,TRBD1,TRBJ2-2,-,TRBV27
TGTGCCAGCCGTCCTTCGGGTGCCGAGACCCAGTACTTC,CASRPSGAETQYF,13,-,TRBJ2-5,-,TRBV2
TGTGCCAGCATCCCACGGATAACTGGAAATTCACCCCTCCACTTT,CASIPRITGNSPLHF,15,-,TRBJ1-6,-,TRBV6-1
TGCGCCAGCAGCTCGGGACAGATTTACGAGCAGTACTTC,CASSSGQIYEQYF,13,TRBD1,TRBJ2-7,-,TRBV5-1
TGCGCCAGCAGCCAAGTACGGACAGGGATTTCCTACGAGCAGTACTTC,CASSQVRTGISYEQYF,16,TRBD1,TRBJ2-7,-,TRBV4-3
TGCAGTGCTAGTAGGTTCCCTGTGGCAGCCTCCTACGAGCAGTACTTC,CSASRFPVAASYEQYF,16,-,TRBJ2-7,-,TRBV20-1
TGTGCCAGCAAGGGAAGGGGCTGGGACGAGCAGTACTTC,CASKGRGWDEQYF,13,-,TRBJ2-7,large,TRBV6-5
TGTGCCAGCAGCCAAGAGGGGGCTTTCGGAAACACCATATATTTT,CASSQEGAFGNTIYF,15,-,TRBJ1-3,-,TRBV4-2
TGCGCCAGCAGCTTGGTTTGGGCAGGGAACTTTGGCTACACCTTC,CASSLVWAGNFGYTF,15,-,TRBJ1-2,-,TRBV5-1
TGTGCCAGCTCACCATACTCAACAGCCCTTGGCACAGATACGCAGTATTTT,CASSPYSTALGTDTQYF,17,-,TRBJ2-3,-,TRBV18
TGTGCCAGCGGGCTACCCTGGAGGGACACTGAAGCTTTCTTT,CASGLPWRDTEAFF,14,-,TRBJ1-1,few,TRBV7-9
TGTGCCAGCTCACCACCGCTAGCGGGAGCCCACGAGCAGTACTTC,CASSPPLAGAHEQYF,15,TRBD2,TRBJ2-7,-,TRBV18
TGTGCCACCAGCAGAGTGGAGGGGACTGAAGCTTTCTTT,CATSRVEGTEAFF,13,-,TRBJ1-1,-,TRBV15
TGTGCCAGTAGTACCTATAGCGGGAGACCCTACAATGAGCAGTTCTTC,CASSTYSGRPYNEQFF,16,TRBD2,TRBJ2-1,-,TRBV19